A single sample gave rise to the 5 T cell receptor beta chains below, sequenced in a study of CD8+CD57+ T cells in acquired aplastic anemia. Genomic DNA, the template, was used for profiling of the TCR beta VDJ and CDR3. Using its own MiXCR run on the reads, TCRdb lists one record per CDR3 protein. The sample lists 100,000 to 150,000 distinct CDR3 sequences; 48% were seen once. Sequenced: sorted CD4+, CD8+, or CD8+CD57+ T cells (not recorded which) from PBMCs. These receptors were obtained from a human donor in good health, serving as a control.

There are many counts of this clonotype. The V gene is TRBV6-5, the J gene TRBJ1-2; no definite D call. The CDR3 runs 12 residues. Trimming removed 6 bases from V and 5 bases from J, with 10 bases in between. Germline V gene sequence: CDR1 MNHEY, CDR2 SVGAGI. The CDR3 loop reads CASRVDVYGYTF. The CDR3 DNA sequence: TGTGCCAGCAGGGTTGATGTATATGGCTACACCTTC.

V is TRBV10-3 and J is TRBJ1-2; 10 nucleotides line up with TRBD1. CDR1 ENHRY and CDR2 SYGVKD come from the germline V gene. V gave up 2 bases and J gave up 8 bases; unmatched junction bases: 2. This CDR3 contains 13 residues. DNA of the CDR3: TGTGCCATCAGTGAGGGGACAGGGGACGGCTACACCTTC. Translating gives CAISEGTGDGYTF.

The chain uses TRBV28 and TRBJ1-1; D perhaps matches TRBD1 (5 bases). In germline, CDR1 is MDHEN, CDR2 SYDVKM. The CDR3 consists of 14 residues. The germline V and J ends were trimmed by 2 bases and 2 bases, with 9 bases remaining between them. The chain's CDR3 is CASSLQGFNTEAFF. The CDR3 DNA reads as TGTGCCAGCAGTTTACAGGGCTTTAACACTGAAGCTTTCTTT.

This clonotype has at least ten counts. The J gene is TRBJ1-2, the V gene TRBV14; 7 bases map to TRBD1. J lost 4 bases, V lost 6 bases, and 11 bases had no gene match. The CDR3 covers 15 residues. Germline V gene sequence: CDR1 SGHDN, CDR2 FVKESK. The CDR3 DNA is TGTGCCAGCAGTCCCGACAGGGTGCGATTCTATGGCTACACCTTC. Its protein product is CASSPDRVRFYGYTF.

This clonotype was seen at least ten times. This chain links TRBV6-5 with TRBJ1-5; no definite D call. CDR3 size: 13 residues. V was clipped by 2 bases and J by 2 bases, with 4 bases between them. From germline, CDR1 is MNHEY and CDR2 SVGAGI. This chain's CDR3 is CASSYDGNQPQHF. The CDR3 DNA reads TGTGCCAGCAGTTACGATGGCAATCAGCCCCAGCATTTT.